The present entry profiles one T cell receptor (beta chain) with its context. Its target antigen remains unknown. A much bigger clone sits one base away, suggesting this may be a read error. The data stem from a study of CD8+CD57+ T cells in acquired aplastic anemia (dated by TCRdb to 2016 to 2019). Background on the whole study: DNA extracted from sorted CD4+ and CD8+ cells had a mean of around 3 ug, with a range of roughly 0.18 to 27.4 ug. Healthy donor samples averaged roughly 9.9 million reads for CD4+ and roughly 12 million for CD8+ cells.

In this study, sorted CD4+ and CD8+ T cells from the blood of healthy subjects and of severe aplastic anemia patients had their TCR repertoires deep-sequenced. Ficoll-Paque density gradient centrifugation was used to isolate peripheral blood mononuclear cells. Before DNA extraction, CD4+ and CD8+ T cells were sorted with FACS or magnetic beads. Broader findings and caveats from the paper: About 28 CD8+ CDR3 sequences were found in both patients and controls but appeared to be highly expressed in patients and within the immunodominant clones of the patients. CD8+ Simpson's diversity did not differ significantly between patients and healthy controls (P=0.060).

Genomic DNA was used as template for profiling of TCR beta VDJ combinations and CDR3 sequences. TCR repertoire sequencing was run on an Illumina HiSeq 2000. Turning to the authors' computational methods: Repertoire assessment relied on Simpson's diversity index, CDR3 size and DJ length profiles, and TRBV/TRBJ rearrangement plots. The immunodominant clone was defined as the most abundant DNA sequence in deep sequencing data. CDR3 amino acid sequences were screened for sharing across subjects and were compared with published repertoires and the VDJdb database. TCRdb redid the processing of the public reads, applying fastp at Q25 and MiXCR, and retained in-frame beta chains. When rows share a CDR3 protein, they turn into one entry using the most common DNA and genes. None of the V and J calls come from the authors' own analysis; TCRdb made them. A total of roughly 86,000 distinct CDR3 sequences appear in this sample, less than 60% of them only once. The ten largest clonotypes hold roughly 70% of the sample.

The CDR1 and CDR2 encoded by the germline V gene are KGHDR and SFDVKD. The CDR3 runs 13 residues from the cysteine to the phenylalanine. The kept DNA is CDR3 alone, 39 bases in frame from the first base. The trim is 6 bases for V and 2 bases for J, with a gap of 9 bases between the germline ends. This TCR was sampled from a human donor in good health, serving as a control. The chain is made from TRBV24-1 and TRBJ1-2; the D region possibly corresponds to TRBD1 (5 bases align). Sequences were obtained from sorted CD4+, CD8+, or CD8+CD57+ T cells (not recorded which) from PBMCs. CDR3 protein: CATSTWDNYGYTF. Here is the DNA: TGTGCCACCAGTACTTGGGACAACTATGGCTACACCTTC.